One sample yielded the 2 T cell receptor beta chains listed below, sequenced in a study of cytomegalovirus exposure and HLA in healthy donors. It was with 60 Vbeta and 13 Jbeta primers that the PCR ran. Libraries were prepared by immunoSEQ multiplex PCR; TCRdb keeps only in-frame clonotypes and omits some of them. This sample yields 75,000 to 100,000 clones, of which over 75% are seen a single time; around 3.2% belongs to the top ten. The sequenced material came from PBMCs. These receptors all stem from a man aged 40-49 years in good health and CMV-seronegative.

The chain carries TRBV30 and TRBJ1-1, with D unclear. CDR3 length: 13 amino acids. V lost 3 bases to trimming and J lost 1 base, with 9 bases between them. Germline CDR1 GTSNPN, CDR2 SVGIG (reference sequence). CDR3 sequence: CAWRGMGNTEAFF. The CDR3 nucleotides are TGTGCCTGGAGGGGCATGGGGAACACTGAAGCTTTCTTT.

The CDR3 here is CATSRDRYEDTEAFF. CDR3 DNA sequence: TGTGCCACCAGCAGAGATCGTTACGAGGACACTGAAGCTTTCTTT. The chain joins TRBV15 to TRBJ1-1; D unclear. Trimming pared 0 bases from V and 3 bases from J, leaving 11 bases between. Germline assignment: CDR1 LNHNV and CDR2 YYDKDF (reference sequence). The CDR3 is 15 amino acids.